This T cell receptor beta chain comes out of a study of shared clonotypes between healthy human individuals (dated by TCRdb to the early 2020s). About the investigation overall: The cohort included three men and a couple of women between 18 and 49 years of age. Per donor, leukapheresis produced somewhere between about 0.9 and 9 billion PBMCs. The study deeply sequenced blood TCR repertoires of five healthy adults to estimate repertoire size and the extent of clonotype sharing between individuals. For each donor, CD4 naive and CD4 memory were each given three plates, CD8 naive was given two plates, and CD8 memory was given one plate. To increase sequencing depth and limit assay-specific biases, TCR repertoire library preparation and sequencing were carried out by different laboratories using diverse techniques. What the authors observed across the whole study: About 5% of naive CD4, roughly 3.6% of naive CD8, roughly 2.4% of memory CD4, and 0.35% to 0.4% of memory CD8 clonotypes were shared across a few donors. Pairwise subsampling led to the expectation that sequencing depth would affect the degree of clonotype sharing among donors. Incomplete sequencing was indicated by rarefaction of sorted-subset datasets, despite the large sequencing depth. The small number of donors limited the genetic and exposure-history diversity represented. Clonotypes shared by all four sorted-subset donors showed higher generation probabilities than non-shared clonotypes. Sampling was restricted to blood, and TCR repertoires in tissues likely differ from the TCR repertoires found in blood. Naive subsets generally had larger estimated clonotype richness than memory subsets.

From a lookup of the germline V gene (reference sequence), CDR1 and CDR2 are PRHDT and FYEKMQ. At the junction V is shortened by 3 bases and J by 4 bases, with 15 bases in between. From the cysteine through the phenylalanine, the CDR3 covers 15 amino acids. The retained sequence is limited to the CDR3, 45 bases, with the frame set at the first base. Concerning this clone itself: The specificity of this receptor is unknown. There are no base qualities to consult, and no much larger clone falls within one base.

Donors were healthy HIV-negative adults with no recently reported acute infections or vaccinations. All donors were Caucasian adults living in Nashville, Tennessee, USA. CD4+ T cells were enriched by magnetic negative selection; naive cells were then positively selected on CD45RA, and the negative fraction formed the memory subset. After blood collection by leukapheresis, PBMCs were isolated using Ficoll-Histopaque density gradient centrifugation and then cryopreserved in the vapor phase of liquid nitrogen. Analytical flow cytometry was used to check the purity and quantity of every magnetically sorted T cell population. Genomic DNA was isolated from each sorted fraction and quantified by UV absorbance on a Nanodrop 2000c. Using the deep immunoSEQ assay, multiplex PCR amplified TCR CDR3 regions from genomic DNA. Extracted genomic DNA from each cell subset was distributed evenly across all wells of several immunoSEQ 96-well plates, and each plate was treated as a replicate. For sorted subsets, each replicate PCR was loaded with 200 ng genomic DNA, equivalent to 32,000 or so T cell genomes. Purified libraries were measured with a Qubit 3.0 fluorometer, size-checked on a Bioanalyzer 2100, and measured again with the KAPA Library Quantification kit. A separate single-read 150-cycle Illumina NextSeq 550 flow cell was used to sequence each immunoSEQ 96-well plate. Regarding the original processing steps: Because the immunoSEQ output held only junctional sequences and lacked quality scores, the filtering could not match the filtering applied to full-length reads. Sequences were annotated with PyIR, a Python wrapper for IgBLAST v1.9, and V/J genes and CDR3 were assigned using IMGT germline references. Reads were removed for weak V/J assignments (E-value above 1e-6), missing CDR3, stop codons, out-of-frame junctions, or ambiguous translated residues. V3J clonotypes were defined as sequences sharing an identical inferred V gene, J gene, and CDR3 amino acid sequence. To compute the percentage overlap between repertoires, the number of shared unique clonotypes was divided by the size of the smaller repertoire. RTK rarefaction, the Chao1 estimator, and Recon v2.1 estimates of unobserved clonotypes were used to assess repertoire richness. Generation probabilities were computed with OLGA for all TCRbeta clonotypes obtained by the gDNA method from a handful of donors. Here the immuneACCESS table is served through TCRdb, limited to in-frame sequences with V and J called. Missing clones are a known gap in these copies; in checked studies unresolved V genes cover under half, and the rest lacks a known reason. From that table come the V and J calls and clone size; the DNA was used to work out D and trimming. Present in this sample are roughly 2.5 million clones, more than 80% of which were seen just once. About 0.13% of the sample is in the top ten clones.

The sequence was collected from a man younger than 35 in good health. Here the chain combines TRBV13 and TRBJ1-1, with a weak D call of TRBD1 (5 bases match). The specimen was naive CD4+ T cells sorted from blood. This specimen's cell subset or site label, per the study, means: CD45RA+ positively selected. The sequenced DNA: TGTGCCAGCAGCTTCTCTACAGGTCGGGGCACTGAAGCTTTCTTT. This yields the protein CASSFSTGRGTEAFF. With all but the CDR3 taken from the reference TRBV13 and TRBJ1-1 genes, the full variable domain is: AAGVIQSPRHLIKEKRETATLKCYPIPRHDTVYWYQQGPGQDPQFLISFYEKMQSDKGSIPDRFSAQQFSDYHSELNMSSLELGDSALYFCASSFSTGRGTEAFFGQGTRLTVV.